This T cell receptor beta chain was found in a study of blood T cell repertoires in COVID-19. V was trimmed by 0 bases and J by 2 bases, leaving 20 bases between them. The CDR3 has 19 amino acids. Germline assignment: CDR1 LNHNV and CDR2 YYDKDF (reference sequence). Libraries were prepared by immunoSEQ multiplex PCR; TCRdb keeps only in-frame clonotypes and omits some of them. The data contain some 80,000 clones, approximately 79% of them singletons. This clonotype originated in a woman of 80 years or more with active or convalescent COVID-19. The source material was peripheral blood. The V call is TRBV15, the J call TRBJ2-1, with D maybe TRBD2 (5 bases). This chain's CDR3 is CATSRDRLDLKLTYNEQFF. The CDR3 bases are TGTGCCACCAGCAGAGATCGCCTGGACTTAAAACTAACCTACAATGAGCAGTTCTTC.